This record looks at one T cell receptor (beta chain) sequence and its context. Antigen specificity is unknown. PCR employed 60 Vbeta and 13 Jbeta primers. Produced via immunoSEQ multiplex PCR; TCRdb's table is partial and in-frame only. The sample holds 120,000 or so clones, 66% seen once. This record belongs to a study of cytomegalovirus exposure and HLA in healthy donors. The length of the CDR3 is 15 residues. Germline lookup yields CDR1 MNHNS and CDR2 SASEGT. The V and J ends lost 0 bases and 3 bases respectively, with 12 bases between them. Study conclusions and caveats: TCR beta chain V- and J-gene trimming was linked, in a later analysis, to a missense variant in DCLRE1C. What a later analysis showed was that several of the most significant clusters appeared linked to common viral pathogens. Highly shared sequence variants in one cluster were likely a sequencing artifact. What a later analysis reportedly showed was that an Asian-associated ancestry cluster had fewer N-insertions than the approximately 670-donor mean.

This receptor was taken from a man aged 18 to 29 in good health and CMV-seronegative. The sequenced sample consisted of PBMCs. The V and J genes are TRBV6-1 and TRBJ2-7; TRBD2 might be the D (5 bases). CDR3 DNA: TGTGCCAGCAGTGAAGCTCCCTCGGGGATCTACGAGCAGTACTTC. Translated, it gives CASSEAPSGIYEQYF.